These 20 T cell receptor beta chains came from one sample sequenced in a study of T-cell reconstitution after alpha-beta-depleted transplantation in children (dated by TCRdb to 2016 to 2017). In the paper's terms, the treatment or condition label means: allogeneic hematopoietic cell transplantation with graft depleted of TCRalphabeta T cells and CD19 B cells. Library method: PCR. For sequencing, an Illumina HiSeq 2500 was employed. TCR library preparation used molecular barcoding, with unique molecular identifiers applied to normalize quantification of the TCRbeta repertoire. TCRdb trimmed the raw reads at Q25, called clones with MiXCR and kept productive beta chains. CDR3 protein sequences are deduplicated, and each keeps its most common genes and DNA. For this sample there are more than 500,000 distinct CDR3 sequences; over 10% appear just once. 14% of the sample is in the top ten clones. Source: PBMCs, mostly from graft donor cells, taken 180 days after TCRalphabeta/CD19-depleted stem cell transplant. The receptors derive from a female patient between 2 and 15 years old who had a stem cell transplant for aplastic anemia, so the T cells may come from the graft donor.

This clonotype showed up just a few times. V usage is TRBV11-3 and J usage is TRBJ2-7; 11 nucleotides align to TRBD2. Germline V lookup: CDR1 SGHNT, CDR2 YENEEA. After removal of 5 bases from V and 2 bases from J, the junction contained 5 bases not matched to a gene. The CDR3 is 15 amino acids. The CDR3 region has the DNA TGTGCCAGCAGCCCCGGGACTAGCGGTACCTACGAGCAGTACGTC. It specifies CASSPGTSGTYEQYV.

As concerns this clonotype: A read error may account for a junction end that differs from germline. This chain links TRBV7-2 with TRBJ2-4, with 9 bases that match TRBD1. CDR1 SGHTA and CDR2 FQGNSA come from the germline V gene. CDR3 length: 15 residues. CDR3 sequence (DNA): TGTGCCAGCAGCCTCGGACAGGGGTTCAAAAACAGTCAGTACTTC. Its protein product is CASSLGQGFKNSQYF. The full variable domain, rest sourced from reference TRBV7-2 and TRBJ2-4, is GAGVSQSPSNKVTEKGKDVELRCDPISGHTALYWYRQSLGQGLEFLIYFQGNSAPDKSGLPSDRFSAERTGGSVSTLTIQRTQQEDSAVYLCASSLGQGFKNSQYFGAGTRLSVL.

The chain links TRBV28 to TRBJ2-7; 7 bases are a match to TRBD2. This CDR3 is built from 16 residues. V was clipped by 2 bases and J by 0 bases; unmatched bases: 7. CDR1 is MDHEN, CDR2 SYDVKM, per germline. The CDR3 region is CASSLVFGGSSYEQYF. In nucleotides, the CDR3 is TGTGCCAGCAGTTTAGTCTTCGGCGGGAGCTCCTACGAGCAGTACTTC.

The chain carries TRBV12-3 or TRBV12-4 and TRBJ1-5; D remains unclear. Trimming shortened V by 5 bases and J by 5 bases, and 4 bases separated the two germline ends. This CDR3 spans 11 amino acids. The CDR3 loop reads CASSTDQPQHF. The CDR3 bases are TGTGCCAGCAGTACGGATCAGCCCCAGCATTTT.

This clonotype has ten or more counts. The V call is TRBV12-3 or TRBV12-4, the J call TRBJ2-1; D may be TRBD1 (5 bases). Trimming removed 5 bases at V and 6 bases at J, with 17 bases between. This CDR3 has 15 residues. The CDR3: CASSRQQGMGNEQFF. Written as DNA, the CDR3 is TGTGCCAGCAGTAGGCAGCAGGGCATGGGCAATGAGCAGTTCTTC.

The V and J genes are TRBV11-2 and TRBJ1-6, with no clear D. The CDR3 runs to 15 residues. Trimming removed 0 bases from V and 6 bases from J, with 9 bases in between. Germline CDR1 is SGHAT and CDR2 is FQNNGV. The CDR3: CASSLESQVNSPLHF. For the CDR3, the DNA is TGTGCCAGCAGCTTAGAGTCCCAGGTTAATTCACCCCTCCACTTT.

This clonotype has a count of ten or more. The chain has TRBV29-1 and TRBJ2-1; D is perhaps TRBD1 or TRBD2 (5 bases each). The ends were cut back, 8 bases at V and 2 bases at J, with 22 bases in the middle. The CDR3 covers 16 residues. Germline V gene data show CDR1 as SQVTM and CDR2 as ANQGSEA. The CDR3 DNA sequence: TGCAGCCTTACCTTTGCGACGGGGCCAACCTACAATGAGCAGTTCTTC. Residues: CSLTFATGPTYNEQFF.

This clonotype occurred many times. V is TRBV7-2 and J is TRBJ2-4; D gene uncertain. The CDR3 covers 15 residues. CDR1 is SGHTA and CDR2 is FQGNSA in the germline V gene. V lost 7 bases, J lost 3 bases, and 16 bases lay in between. The CDR3 loop is CASTPSGNVKNIQYF. Written as DNA, the CDR3 is TGTGCCAGCACCCCGTCCGGAAATGTCAAAAACATTCAGTACTTC.

This clonotype was detected a few times. V is TRBV7-9 and J is TRBJ1-5, with D possibly matching TRBD1 (5 bases). V lost 3 bases and J lost 4, with 10 bases in between. Germline V lookup: CDR1 SEHNR, CDR2 FQNEAQ (reference sequence). The CDR3 spans 14 residues. CDR3 nucleotides: TGTGCCAGCAGCTTGCGGGGGGATAATCAGCCCCAGCATTTT. Translation: CASSLRGDNQPQHF. Filled out from reference TRBV7-9 and TRBJ1-5, the complete variable domain reads DTGVSQNPRHKITKRGQNVTFRCDPISEHNRLYWYRQTLGQGPEFLTYFQNEAQLEKSRLLSDRFSAERPKGSFSTLEIQRTEQGDSAMYLCASSLRGDNQPQHFGDGTRLSIL.

The chain couples TRBV7-2 to TRBJ2-7, with a weak D call TRBD2 (5 bases). The CDR3 length is 14 residues. CDR1 is SGHTA and CDR2 is FQGNSA in the germline V gene. The ends were cut back, 2 bases at V and 10 bases at J, with 18 bases in the middle. In DNA form, the CDR3 reads TGTGCCAGCAGCTTAAGAGGGCCGCAGGCCAGTCAGTACTTC. This translates into CASSLRGPQASQYF.

This clonotype was detected a few times. As DNA, the CDR3 is TGTGCCAGTAGTGGCGGTAGACGGGAGGCGATTTCCTACAATGAGCAGTTCTTC. It encodes CASSGGRREAISYNEQFF. The chain recombines TRBV19 with TRBJ2-1; 7 bases fit TRBD2. Germline CDR1 is LNHDA and CDR2 is SQIVND (reference sequence). V lost 5 bases and J lost 1; bases outside the gene matches: 14. The CDR3 has 18 residues. Filled out from reference TRBV19 and TRBJ2-1, the complete variable domain reads DGGITQSPKYLFRKEGQNVTLSCEQNLNHDAMYWYRQDPGQGLRLIYYSQIVNDFQKGDIAEGYSVSREKKESFPLTVTSAQKNPTAFYLCASSGGRREAISYNEQFFGPGTRLTVL.

In this sample, this clonotype turned up many times. The J gene is TRBJ2-1, the V gene TRBV5-1; D unclear. This CDR3 has 16 residues. Trimming stripped 1 base from V and 1 base from J, with 12 bases between. Germline V CDR1 and CDR2: SGHRS, YFSETQ. The CDR3 spells CASSLNSRNSYNEQFF. In nucleotides, the CDR3 is TGCGCCAGCAGCTTGAATAGCCGTAATTCCTACAATGAGCAGTTCTTC.

J is TRBJ2-1 and V is TRBV29-1; possibly TRBD1 for D (6 bases). This CDR3 has 12 residues. Germline assignment: CDR1 SQVTM and CDR2 ANQGSEA. Trimming stripped 4 bases from V and 6 bases from J, with 10 bases between. CDR3 bases: TGCAGCGTTGGGACAGTCCCCAATGAGCAGTTCTTC. Residues: CSVGTVPNEQFF.

The gene calls are TRBV6-5 and TRBJ2-7, with 12 bases aligning to TRBD1. V lost 0 bases to trimming and J lost 4 bases; unmatched junction nucleotides: 4. This CDR3 region has 16 residues. Per the germline V gene, CDR1 is MNHEY and CDR2 is SVGAGI. The CDR3 sequence is CASSYSGTGGFYEQYF. DNA of the CDR3: TGTGCCAGCAGTTACTCTGGGACAGGGGGCTTTTACGAGCAGTACTTC.

The chain carries TRBV4-3 and TRBJ1-2; D gene unclear. Deletions cut 2 bases from V and 4 bases from J, with 20 bases between. The CDR3 length is 17 residues. Germline V CDR1 and CDR2: LGHNA, YSLEER. The CDR3 DNA sequence: TGCGCCAGCAGCCAATATCTTGGGTTGGAGCATACCTATGGCTACACCTTC. Translated, it gives CASSQYLGLEHTYGYTF.

This clonotype was picked up a small number of times. The chain couples TRBV12-3 or TRBV12-4 to TRBJ1-2; 7 bases match TRBD1. The CDR3 length is 14 residues. After removal of 6 bases from V and 4 bases from J, the junction contained 8 bases not matched to a gene. The CDR3 sequence: CASSPGQAVYGYTF. CDR3 DNA sequence: TGTGCCAGCAGCCCAGGACAGGCTGTCTATGGCTACACCTTC.

The V and J genes are TRBV4-1 and TRBJ1-4; maybe TRBD1 (5 bases). The V and J ends lost 4 bases and 8 bases respectively, with 17 bases between them. The CDR3 extends over 15 amino acids. Germline CDR1 MGHRA, CDR2 YSYEKL. CDR3 residues: CASSRDRGVREKLFF. The CDR3 bases are TGCGCCAGCAGCCGGGATAGGGGCGTAAGAGAAAAACTGTTTTTT.

V gene TRBV18 combines with J gene TRBJ1-1; 7 nucleotides line up with TRBD1. The CDR3 totals 16 residues. Germline lookup yields CDR1 KGHSH and CDR2 LQKENI. V lost 2 bases, J lost 7 bases, and 13 bases stayed unmatched. The CDR3 spells CASSPWRLGTAIEAFF. Written as DNA, the CDR3 is TGTGCCAGCTCACCATGGCGGCTAGGGACAGCGATTGAAGCTTTCTTT.

This clonotype has only a few counts. Here the CDR3 reads CATPDRCTYEQYV. Here the CDR3 DNA reads TGTGCCACCCCCGACCGGTGCACCTACGAGCAGTACGTC. The chain links TRBV27 to TRBJ2-7; D gene ambiguous. Trimming cost V 10 bases and J 2 bases, with 15 bases left between them. CDR3 length: 13 residues. Looked up from germline, CDR1 is MNHEY and CDR2 is SMNVEV (reference sequence).

There are a few counts of this clonotype. This chain uses TRBV20-1 with TRBJ1-6, with D hard to call. This CDR3 contains 15 residues. The V gene lost 6 bases and the J gene lost 0 bases, with 12 bases spanning the gap. CDR1 is DFQATT and CDR2 is SNEGSKA in the germline V gene (reference sequence). CDR3 residues: CSAPDRSSYNSPLHF. The CDR3 coding sequence is TGCAGTGCACCCGATCGTAGCTCCTATAATTCACCCCTCCACTTT.